A selection of T cell receptor beta chains follows, all from one sample in a study of shared clonotypes between healthy human individuals. Some clones are missing from TCRdb's copy, which holds only in-frame ones; the method was immunoSEQ multiplex PCR. The data show about 1.5 million clones, roughly 96% seen once. Sequencing was performed on naive CD4+ T cells sorted from blood. These receptors all stem from a man aged 30 to 39 in good health. Both conserved end residues are part of each CDR3. A D gene is named only where the DNA matches it firmly. Size values are once, few and many counts, or a class for expanded clones, and some rows have none.

d_call clone_size j_call v_call cdr3_nt cdr3_aa
NA NA TRBJ2-3 TRBV5-4 TGTGCCAGCCGGGGGTGGAGCGACCAGACAGATACGCAGTATTTT CASRGWSDQTDTQYF
NA NA TRBJ2-3 TRBV7-2 TGTGCCAGCAGCTTAAGCAGGGCCGGGGCAGATACGCAGTATTTT CASSLSRAGADTQYF
NA NA TRBJ2-7 TRBV11-2 TGTGCCAGCAGCTTAGGTAGACAGTCACGCTACGAGCAGTACTTC CASSLGRQSRYEQYF
TRBD1 NA TRBJ2-7 TRBV6-5 TGTGCCAGCAGTTTCGGGACAGACTCCTACGAGCAGTACTTC CASSFGTDSYEQYF
NA NA TRBJ2-3 TRBV7-9 TGTGCCAGCAGCTTAGTCGCTAGCTCAGATACGCAGTATTTT CASSLVASSDTQYF
TRBD1 NA TRBJ1-2 TRBV28 TGTGCCAGCAGTTCCGGGACAGAGCCCTATGGCTACACCTTC CASSSGTEPYGYTF
NA NA TRBJ2-5 TRBV9 TGTGCCAGCAGCGAGGGACAAGGGCGGCAAGAGACCCAGTACTTC CASSEGQGRQETQYF
TRBD2 NA TRBJ2-5 TRBV5-4 TGTGCCAGCTGTACAAAAGCGGGAGCTGGGGAGACCCAGTACTTC CASCTKAGAGETQYF
NA NA TRBJ2-4 TRBV4-1 TGCGCCAGCAGCCAAGACATTGCTAGGGCGGGTCAGTACTTC CASSQDIARAGQYF
TRBD2 NA TRBJ2-7 TRBV4-3 TGCGCCAGCAGCCAAACCGGGACTAGCGTTTACGAGCAGTACTTC CASSQTGTSVYEQYF
NA NA TRBJ1-1 TRBV28 TGTGCCAGCAGTTTGCCGGGACAAAAGAACACTGAAGCTTTCTTT CASSLPGQKNTEAFF
TRBD2 NA TRBJ2-4 TRBV7-9 TGTGCCAGCAGCTTAGGAATAGCGGGAGGGCGTTTAGCCAAAAACATTCAGTACTTC CASSLGIAGGRLAKNIQYF
NA NA TRBJ2-2 TRBV5-1 TGCGCCAGCAGCTTGCAGATAGCGGTAATGAACACCGGGGAGCTGTTTTTT CASSLQIAVMNTGELFF
TRBD2 NA TRBJ2-3 TRBV5-1 TGCGCCAGCAGCTTATCTAGCGGAGGCACAGATACGCAGTATTTT CASSLSSGGTDTQYF
NA NA TRBJ2-5 TRBV4-1 TGCGCCAGCAGCCAAGAGGGGGGTGGGGGCATACTCCAAGAGACCCAGTACTTC CASSQEGGGGILQETQYF
TRBD1 NA TRBJ1-5 TRBV2 TGTGCCAGCAGGGAGGACAGGGTGTTTAGTCAGCCCCAGCATTTT CASREDRVFSQPQHF
NA NA TRBJ2-3 TRBV7-8 TGTGCCAGCACCTTACAGGGTACTAGCACAGATACGCAGTATTTT CASTLQGTSTDTQYF
NA NA TRBJ2-1 TRBV5-1 TGCGCCAGCAGCCCTAGACAGGCCAGCTCCTACAATGAGCAGTTCTTC CASSPRQASSYNEQFF
NA NA TRBJ2-1 TRBV2 TGTGCCAGCAGTGGGCCCTCCTACAATGAGCAGTTCTTC CASSGPSYNEQFF
NA NA TRBJ2-7 TRBV7-6 TGTGCCAGCAGCTTGGGGCTCGGCTACGAGCAGTACTTC CASSLGLGYEQYF
NA once TRBJ1-4 TRBV29-1 TGCAGCGCCCTGGCCGACACAACTAATGAAAAACTGTTTTTT CSALADTTNEKLFF
NA NA TRBJ2-7 TRBV6-1 TGTGCCAGCAGTGGCTCGACGGGACTTCCAGGCTCCTACGAGCAGTACTTC CASSGSTGLPGSYEQYF
NA NA TRBJ2-7 TRBV27 TGTGCCAGCTCCCGAGACGGGAGCGAGCAGTACTTC CASSRDGSEQYF
NA NA TRBJ2-1 TRBV19 TGTGCCAGTAGTACCTTTGGAAGATCCTACAATGAGCAGTTCTTC CASSTFGRSYNEQFF
NA NA TRBJ2-7 TRBV5-1 TGCGCCAGCAGCTTGGGGCCTGCGAGCTCCTACGAGCAGTACTTC CASSLGPASSYEQYF
NA NA TRBJ1-5 TRBV6-5 TGTGCCAGCAGAAGCTCCCCAGGGCCCCAGCATTTT CASRSSPGPQHF
NA NA TRBJ1-3 TRBV7-5 TGTGTCAGAAGCTGCTACGGGAGCTCTGGAAACACCATATATTTT CVRSCYGSSGNTIYF
NA once TRBJ2-7 TRBV7-8 TGTGCCAGCAGTCCCGGCCAGGTCTCTCCCCTCTACGAGCAGTACTTC CASSPGQVSPLYEQYF
NA NA TRBJ1-4 TRBV5-1 TGCGCCAGCAGCTTGATGGGGGCAACTAATGAAAAACTGTTTTTT CASSLMGATNEKLFF
NA NA TRBJ2-5 TRBV11-2 TGTGCCAGCAGCTTAGGGGCCAAAGAGACCCAGTACTTC CASSLGAKETQYF
NA NA TRBJ2-3 TRBV2 TGTGCCAGCAGCCGCGAGGGATCAGGTACGCAGTATTTT CASSREGSGTQYF
TRBD2 NA TRBJ2-5 TRBV7-6 TGTGCCAGCAGCTTAACTGGGACTAGCTCGCAAGAGACCCAGTACTTC CASSLTGTSSQETQYF
NA once TRBJ2-1 TRBV5-1 TGCGCCAGCAGCCCACGGACCACTCCCAATGAGCAGTTCTTC CASSPRTTPNEQFF
TRBD2 NA TRBJ2-1 TRBV27 TGTGCCAGCAGTTTATTTCGTCTAGCGGGAGCTGAGCAGTTCTTC CASSLFRLAGAEQFF
NA NA TRBJ2-7 TRBV7-8 TGTGCCAGCAGCCAGGCGGGGGCTTTGGGGTACGAGCAGTACTTC CASSQAGALGYEQYF
NA NA TRBJ2-7 TRBV4-1 TGCGCCAGCAGCCAAGTTACTAGTTCGCACGAGCAGTACTTC CASSQVTSSHEQYF
NA NA TRBJ1-2 TRBV9 TGTGCCAGCAGCGTAGCGGTGGCCGACTATGGCTACACCTTC CASSVAVADYGYTF
NA once TRBJ1-5 TRBV19 TGTGCCAGTAGTGTCCTGGGGGCAGGCAATCAGCCCCAGCATTTT CASSVLGAGNQPQHF
TRBD2 once TRBJ2-3 TRBV5-8 TGTGCCAGCAGCAAAGGGACTAGCGGGGGCGCAGATACGCAGTATTTT CASSKGTSGGADTQYF
NA NA TRBJ2-1 TRBV15 TGTGCCACCAGCAGTCTCTTTGAGCAGTTCTTC CATSSLFEQFF
NA NA TRBJ2-3 TRBV6-1 TGTGCCAGCACCTCAATTGGACGGGATACGCAGTATTTT CASTSIGRDTQYF
NA once TRBJ2-7 TRBV5-1 TGCGCCAGCGGCTTGGGGATGTACGAGCAGTACTTC CASGLGMYEQYF
TRBD2 NA TRBJ2-2 TRBV15 TGTGCCACCAGCAGAGATTTAGGCGGGAGATTCACCGGGGAGCTGTTTTTT CATSRDLGGRFTGELFF
TRBD2 NA TRBJ2-5 TRBV9 TGTGCCAGCAGCTTGAGACTAGCGTTGGAGACCCAGTACTTC CASSLRLALETQYF
NA NA TRBJ1-4 TRBV28 TGTGCCAGCAGTTCTCTGGGGGGGGTTAATGAAAAACTGTTTTTT CASSSLGGVNEKLFF
NA NA TRBJ2-2 TRBV7-9 TGTGCCAGCAGCCTAAACGCCGGGGAGCTGTTTTTT CASSLNAGELFF
TRBD2 NA TRBJ2-1 TRBV5-1 TGCGCCAGCAGCTTACGCCCCCCTAGCGGGATCGAGCAGTTCTTC CASSLRPPSGIEQFF
NA NA TRBJ2-7 TRBV11-2 TGTGCCAGCAGCCCCAAGGGCGCGGGCTACGAGCAGTACTTC CASSPKGAGYEQYF
TRBD1 NA TRBJ1-5 TRBV28 TGTGCCAGCAGTTTAGGAGGGACAGCCGCTGATCAGCCCCAGCATTTT CASSLGGTAADQPQHF
NA NA TRBJ2-7 TRBV12-5 TGTGCTAGTGGTTTGGACGGGTACGAGCAGTACTTC CASGLDGYEQYF
NA NA TRBJ1-2 TRBV10-3 TGTGCCATCAGTGAGTCGACTCTCGGGGGTGTTGATGGCTACACCTTC CAISESTLGGVDGYTF
NA NA TRBJ2-5 TRBV6-5 TGTGCCAGCAGTCGGGGAGACTATAACCAAGAGACCCAGTACTTC CASSRGDYNQETQYF
NA NA TRBJ2-1 TRBV5-1 TGCGCCAGCAGTAGCGCTATGGATGGGGTTTTAGGTGAGCAGTTCTTC CASSSAMDGVLGEQFF
NA NA TRBJ2-3 TRBV13 TGTGCCAGCAGCTTAAAATCCGCCGGGGCCGGGTGGCGGCGCACAGATACGCAGTATTTT CASSLKSAGAGWRRTDTQYF
NA NA TRBJ2-1 TRBV4-3 TGCGCCAGCAGCCTGTGGGGGCAGGGAAAGTACAATGAGCAGTTCTTC CASSLWGQGKYNEQFF
NA once TRBJ2-2 TRBV6-4 TGTGCCAGCAGTGACTCGCCCAACGGGGAGCTGTTTTTT CASSDSPNGELFF
TRBD1 NA TRBJ1-1 TRBV5-4 TGTGCCAGCAGCTTGGGCCCAGGGGGATCCAACACTGAAGCTTTCTTT CASSLGPGGSNTEAFF
TRBD1 NA TRBJ1-3 TRBV6-5 TGTGCCAGCAGTTACTCGGACAGGGTCAGGCACACCATATATTTT CASSYSDRVRHTIYF